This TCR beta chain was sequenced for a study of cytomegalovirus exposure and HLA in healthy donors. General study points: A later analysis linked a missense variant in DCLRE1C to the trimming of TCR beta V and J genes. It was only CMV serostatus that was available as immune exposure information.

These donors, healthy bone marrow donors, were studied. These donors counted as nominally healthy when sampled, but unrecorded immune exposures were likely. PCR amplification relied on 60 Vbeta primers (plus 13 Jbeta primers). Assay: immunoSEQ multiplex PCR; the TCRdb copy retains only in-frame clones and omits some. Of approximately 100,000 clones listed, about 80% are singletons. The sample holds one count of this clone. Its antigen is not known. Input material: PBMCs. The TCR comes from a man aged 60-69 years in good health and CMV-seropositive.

CDR3 loop: CASRPLGQGPTGELFF. The CDR3 bases are TGTGCCAGCAGACCCCTGGGGCAGGGGCCCACCGGGGAGCTGTTTTTT. V gene TRBV5-4 combines with J gene TRBJ2-2, with D maybe TRBD1 (6 bases). Germline lookup yields CDR1 SGHNT and CDR2 YYREEE (reference sequence). The CDR3 is 16 amino acids. V lost 5 bases to trimming and J lost 4 bases, with 18 bases between them. The whole variable domain, remainder taken from reference TRBV5-4 and TRBJ2-2, is ETGVTQSPTHLIKTRGQQVTLRCSSQSGHNTVSWYQQALGQGPQFIFQYYREEENGRGNFPPRFSGLQFPNYSSELNVNALELDDSALYLCASRPLGQGPTGELFFGEGSRLTVL.